The 9 T cell receptor beta chains below come from one sample, sequenced in a study of T cell clones after liver transplantation. Generated by immunoSEQ multiplex PCR, the TCRdb table keeps only in-frame clones and is missing some. The table records roughly 65,000 clones, over 90% of them present only once. The sequences come from CD4+ T cells from blood, collected less than 28 months after liver transplant. All receptors derive from a human patient who received a liver transplant. The T cells may come from the graft donor.

The chain links TRBV11-2 to TRBJ2-7; a possible D gene is TRBD1 (6 bases). Germline loops: CDR1 SGHAT, CDR2 FQNNGV. CDR3 size: 17 residues. Trimming shortened V by 7 bases and J by 2 bases, and 24 bases separated the two germline ends. CDR3 coding DNA: TGTGCCAGCACCGTAGGGGGTTTCTGGGACCCGCCCTACGAGCAGTACTTC. This encodes CASTVGGFWDPPYEQYF. Full variable domain (outside the CDR3, taken from reference TRBV11-2 and TRBJ2-7): EAGVAQSPRYKIIEKRQSVAFWCNPISGHATLYWYQQILGQGPKLLIQFQNNGVVDDSQLPKDRFSAERLKGVDSTLKIQPAKLEDSAVYLCASTVGGFWDPPYEQYFGPGTRLTVT.

The CDR3 DNA follows: TGTGCCAGCAGCTTGTACCCGGGAGGGCCTTTAAATGAGCAGTTCTTC. Translating gives CASSLYPGGPLNEQFF. This chain links TRBV5-6 with TRBJ2-1, with TRBD2 identical over 8 bases. The CDR3 runs to 16 residues. The ends lost 1 base at V and 7 bases at J; junction bases unmatched: 10. Germline V lookup: CDR1 SGHDT, CDR2 YYEEEE.

Sample share makes this clone medium-sized. This rearrangement joins TRBV10-1 to TRBJ2-7; D perhaps matches TRBD1 (5 bases). The CDR3 covers 15 residues. Germline CDR1 and CDR2: WNHNN and SYGVQD (reference sequence). V lost 0 bases and J lost 5, with 14 bases in between. The CDR3 protein is CASSESQGNYHEQYF. The CDR3 bases are TGCGCCAGCAGTGAGTCCCAGGGAAATTACCACGAGCAGTACTTC.

This chain uses TRBV10-3 with TRBJ1-2, with D maybe TRBD1 (5 bases). The CDR3 loop spans 13 amino acids. Trimming pared 2 bases from V and 6 bases from J, leaving 10 bases between. Germline-derived CDR1 and CDR2 are ENHRY and SYGVKD. In DNA form, the CDR3 reads TGTGCCATCAGTGAGGACAGCCAGCATGGCTACACCTTC. Protein product: CAISEDSQHGYTF.

CDR3 region: CASSWTGGVGTEAFF. CDR3 DNA: TGTGCCAGCAGCTGGACAGGGGGGGTTGGCACTGAAGCTTTCTTT. This chain connects TRBV7-9 to TRBJ1-1, with 10 bases matching TRBD1. In germline, CDR1 is SEHNR, CDR2 FQNEAQ (reference sequence). This CDR3 contains 15 residues. Trimming took 4 bases from V and 4 from J; bases not matched to a gene: 6. Variable domain in full (rest from reference TRBV7-9 and TRBJ1-1): DTGVSQNPRHKITKRGQNVTFRCDPISEHNRLYWYRQTLGQGPEFLTYFQNEAQLEKSRLLSDRFSAERPKGSFSTLEIQRTEQGDSAMYLCASSWTGGVGTEAFFGQGTRLTVV.

The V and J genes are TRBV28 and TRBJ2-5; 11 nucleotides match TRBD2. The V gene end was trimmed by 5 bases and the J gene end by 3 bases; junction bases not matched to a gene: 5. Germline lookup yields CDR1 MDHEN and CDR2 SYDVKM. The CDR3 is 15 amino acids. CDR3 sequence reads: CASSPLAGVKETQYF. DNA of the CDR3: TGTGCCAGCAGTCCACTAGCGGGAGTAAAAGAGACCCAGTACTTC.

The chain carries TRBV19 and TRBJ2-7; 7 nucleotides match TRBD2. Germline CDR1 and CDR2: LNHDA and SQIVND (reference sequence). This CDR3 has 14 amino acids. The trim removed 7 bases at V and 2 bases at J, leaving 8 bases unmatched. In DNA, the CDR3 is TGTGCCAGTAACGGGGGAGGGACGACCTACGAGCAGTACTTC. Translating it yields CASNGGGTTYEQYF.

The J gene is TRBJ2-7, the V gene TRBV6-6; TRBD1 matches 9 bases. CDR3 size: 14 residues. V lost 5 bases to trimming and J lost 2 bases; unmatched junction nucleotides: 4. Germline V gene data show CDR1 as MNHNY and CDR2 as SVGAGI (reference sequence). Here the CDR3 reads CASSRTGAPYEQYF. CDR3 sequence (DNA): TGTGCCAGCAGTCGGACAGGGGCTCCCTACGAGCAGTACTTC.

This clone came up once. The rearrangement links TRBV18 to TRBJ2-5; a weak D match, TRBD1 (5 bases). Per the germline V gene, CDR1 is KGHSH and CDR2 is LQKENI. The V and J ends lost 0 bases and 4 bases respectively, with 6 bases between them. This CDR3 region has 13 residues. CDR3 bases: TGTGCCAGCTCACCACCGGGGCGAGAGACCCAGTACTTC. Its protein product is CASSPPGRETQYF.